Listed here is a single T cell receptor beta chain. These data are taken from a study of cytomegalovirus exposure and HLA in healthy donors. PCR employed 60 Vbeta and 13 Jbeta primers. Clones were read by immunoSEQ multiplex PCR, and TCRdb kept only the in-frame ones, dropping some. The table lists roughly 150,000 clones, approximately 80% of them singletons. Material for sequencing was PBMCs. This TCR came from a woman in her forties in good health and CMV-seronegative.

The CDR3 region is CASSLGVEQFF. The CDR3, as DNA: TGTGCCAGCAGCTTGGGAGTTGAGCAGTTCTTC. The J gene is TRBJ2-1, the V gene TRBV11-2, with D perhaps matching TRBD2 (5 bases). Trimming removed 3 bases from V and 9 bases from J, with 6 bases in between. The CDR3 extends over 11 amino acids. Germline V gene sequence: CDR1 SGHAT, CDR2 FQNNGV.